This TCR beta chain emerged from a study of T cells in Graves' hyperthyroidism and ophthalmopathy (dated by TCRdb to 2018 to 2020). The study in broad terms: Peripheral blood was sampled at the time of initial diagnosis, prior to any treatment. To identify distinguishing TCR V-J signatures, a discovery cohort of around 100 patients was used, comprising 40 to 45 with Graves' ophthalmopathy and 57 with stable Graves' hyperthyroidism. Whether ophthalmopathy could be predicted prospectively was tested in an independent validation cohort made up of under 20 hyperthyroidism patients plus 17 patients who later progressed to ophthalmopathy. The roughly 94 discovery patients were randomly divided into training and test sets at a 7:3 ratio. Thyroid tissue and blood T-cell repertoires from about six Graves' hyperthyroidism patients were also compared in the study. Following sampling, methimazole starting at 30 mg daily was given to hyperthyroidism patients, and high-dose intravenous methylprednisolone was given to ophthalmopathy patients. According to the paper, TCR Vbeta CDR3 sequencing was carried out on 120 to 150 peripheral blood samples, which came from under 50 ophthalmopathy, under 80 hyperthyroidism and approximately 17 progressor patients. General study outcomes and caveats: A model built on a 13 V-J signature distinguished ophthalmopathy from stable hyperthyroidism, reaching roughly 88% sensitivity and under 84% specificity in cross-validation and 80%/75% in testing. Blood samples also contained most of the expanded thyroid clonotypes (frequency above 0.001), which suggests that blood repertoires may reflect thyroid immune responses. No statistical method was used to set the sample size in advance, and investigators knew the group allocation. In validation, the model predicted progression to ophthalmopathy a median of roughly 6.2 months before onset, with about 64% sensitivity and about 72% specificity.

TCR beta CDR3 regions were amplified from RNA transcripts. For the first round of RT-PCR on the TCR CDR3, the HTBI primer set was used together with the Qiagen OneStep RT-PCR kit. A second multiplex PCR round built the libraries, followed by size selection and purification. Libraries were sequenced paired-end with 100 bp reads on an Illumina HiSeq2000. On the study's bioinformatics: SOAPnuke was used to process the raw data, removing reads that contained adapters or uncalled bases, had a mean Phred below 15, or lacked an exact match to the constant primer or identifier. High-quality paired reads were merged with COPE v1.2.5, and unique nucleotide sequences were defined as clonotypes. MiTCR v1.1 was used to align clonotypes to the IMGT TRBV, TRBD and TRBJ reference segments. The analysis was restricted to V-J combinations with a frequency above 0.0001, which together covered 98% to 99.2% of the repertoires. A TCS score was defined as the ratio between F50 (clonal expansion) and ExV (chaos), using BLOSUM62-based TCRdist between CDR3 peptides within each V-J. Welch's t-statistics and random forest reduced roughly 500 V-J features to 13, which were used in a naive Bayes classifier (R e1071). The public reads were reanalyzed by TCRdb: fastp trimming at Q25, MiXCR alignment, in-frame beta chains only. CDR3 protein duplicates are merged, each entry listing the most common genes and DNA. TCRdb's processing, not the authors' own work, is the source of the V and J calls. The sample table shows around 340,000 distinct CDR3 sequences, and roughly a fifth are seen once. The top ten clonotypes cover over 45% of the sample.

This clonotype was observed many times. It has no known antigen specificity. Base qualities are not at hand, and no much larger clone is one base apart. Graves' hyperthyroidism was defined as stable when no progression to ophthalmopathy occurred over 18 months of follow-up. The hyperthyroidism patients were between 18 and 65 years old and newly diagnosed, with a disease duration of less than 2 months. The study excluded patients with uncontrolled infections, other autoimmune diseases, pregnancy or lactation. Clinical symptoms, serum thyroxine and TRAb, thyroid ultrasound, and orbital computed tomography formed the basis for the diagnoses. PBMCs were separated from roughly 10 ml of fresh peripheral blood using Ficoll-Paque density gradient centrifugation. Total RNA was extracted using Trizol reagent, and RNA quality was assessed on an Agilent 2100 Bioanalyzer. The receptor was derived from a woman aged 45 to 65 with Graves' hyperthyroidism. The sequenced material came from blood.

The sequenced DNA: TGTGCCAGCAGCTCGGAGGGTACGCAGTATTTT. It is translated as CASSSEGTQYF. The rearrangement combines TRBV11-2 with TRBJ2-3; TRBD2 might be the D gene, on 6 matching bases. Based on the germline V gene, the CDR1 and CDR2 sequences are SGHAT and FQNNGV. V is reduced by 4 bases and J by 8 bases, leaving a spacing of 7 bases between them. The CDR3 numbers 11 residues from cysteine through phenylalanine. The CDR3 DNA has 33 bases and is translated from base 1.